Listed below are T cell receptor beta chains from one sample, sequenced in a study of blood T cell repertoires in COVID-19. Only in-frame clones appear in the TCRdb table, and some are missing; sequencing was by immunoSEQ multiplex PCR. The repertoire holds over 450,000 clones, with 85% to 90% as singletons. Sequencing was performed on peripheral blood. The receptors were sampled from a woman aged 45-65 years with COVID-19, enrolled during active disease. Each CDR3 is given with its conserved first and last residue. D genes are given only for firm matches. Expanded clones get a size class; other rows say once, few or many, or leave the size out.

cdr3_aa cdr3_nt j_call clone_size d_call v_call
CASSRTGTESSYEQYF TGTGCCAGCAGTCGCACCGGGACAGAGAGCTCCTACGAGCAGTACTTC TRBJ2-7 - TRBD1 TRBV6-6
CASNLQGDRSPLHF TGTGCCAGCAACCTCCAGGGGGATCGTTCACCCCTCCACTTT TRBJ1-6 once TRBD1 TRBV6-5
CATAVWASTEAFF TGTGCCACCGCCGTCTGGGCGAGCACTGAAGCTTTCTTT TRBJ1-1 - - TRBV27
CASSARTGANYGYTF TGTGCCAGCAGCGCGAGGACAGGGGCTAACTATGGCTACACCTTC TRBJ1-2 once TRBD1 TRBV9
CSVGTTQPQHF TGCAGCGTTGGGACAACTCAGCCCCAGCATTTT TRBJ1-5 - - TRBV29-1
CASSLFLGTQYF TGTGCCAGCAGCTTGTTCCTAGGTACGCAGTATTTT TRBJ2-3 - - TRBV5-6
CASSLDLTSGGRDTQYF TGTGCCAGCAGCTTAGATTTGACTAGCGGGGGAAGAGATACGCAGTATTTT TRBJ2-3 once TRBD2 TRBV11-3
CASSSPKGASAYNEQFF TGTGCCAGCAGCTCCCCCAAGGGGGCAAGCGCCTACAATGAGCAGTTCTTC TRBJ2-1 - TRBD1 TRBV7-9
CSVVVEFSTNYGYTF TGCAGCGTTGTCGTGGAGTTTTCCACTAACTATGGCTACACCTTC TRBJ1-2 - - TRBV29-1
CASSVVPGGRTEAFF TGTGCCAGCAGTGTAGTTCCAGGGGGCCGGACTGAAGCTTTCTTT TRBJ1-1 - TRBD1 TRBV2
CASSIGSQGSGGYTF TGTGCCAGTAGTATCGGCTCACAGGGGTCAGGTGGCTACACCTTC TRBJ1-2 - TRBD1 TRBV19
CASSEGRGYGYTF TGTGCCAGCAGTGAAGGTAGAGGCTATGGCTACACCTTC TRBJ1-2 - - TRBV6-1
CASSFPGQPYEQYF TGCGCCAGCAGCTTCCCGGGACAGCCCTACGAGCAGTACTTC TRBJ2-7 - TRBD1 TRBV4-1
CASSPRQGLGTEAFF TGCGCCAGCAGCCCCAGACAGGGCCTGGGGACTGAAGCTTTCTTT TRBJ1-1 - TRBD1 TRBV5-1
CASSQAGEAFF TGTGCCAGCAGCCAAGCGGGAGAAGCTTTCTTT TRBJ1-1 - - TRBV3-1/TRBV3-2
CASSAEAASHYGYTF TGTGCCAGCAGTGCGGAGGCTGCTTCGCACTATGGCTACACCTTC TRBJ1-2 - - TRBV6-4
CASSPGRGDEKLFF TGCGCCAGCAGCCCCGGCCGGGGGGATGAAAAACTGTTTTTT TRBJ1-4 - - TRBV5-1
CAIKAGQNTEAFF TGTGCCATCAAGGCAGGGCAGAACACTGAAGCTTTCTTT TRBJ1-1 - - TRBV10-3
CASSSETVTSGNTIYF TGTGCCAGCAGCTCCGAGACAGTCACCTCTGGAAACACCATATATTTT TRBJ1-3 - - TRBV9
CASSSGEVYEQYF TGTGCCAGCAGTTCGGGGGAGGTCTACGAGCAGTACTTC TRBJ2-7 once - TRBV12-3/TRBV12-4
CASRTGLSQPQHF TGTGCCAGCAGGACAGGTTTAAGTCAGCCCCAGCATTTT TRBJ1-5 - - TRBV3-1/TRBV3-2
CASSHSNRYQETQYF TGTGCCAGCAGCCATTCCAACAGGTACCAAGAGACCCAGTACTTC TRBJ2-5 - - TRBV7-7
CAWSDGGSGVPLHF TGTGCCTGGAGCGACGGCGGGAGCGGGGTACCCCTCCACTTT TRBJ1-6 - - TRBV30
CASSQPGQGVYEQYF TGTGCCAGCTCACAACCGGGACAGGGGGTCTACGAGCAGTACTTC TRBJ2-7 - TRBD1 TRBV18
CASSLNGMTNHRYNEQFF TGCGCCAGCAGCTTAAACGGGATGACGAACCACCGCTACAATGAGCAGTTCTTC TRBJ2-1 - - TRBV5-1
CSASSGGGETQYF TGCAGTGCTAGTAGCGGGGGCGGGGAGACCCAGTACTTC TRBJ2-5 once TRBD2 TRBV20-1
CASSPKGGGTEAFF TGTGCCAGCAGCCCTAAGGGGGGGGGAACTGAAGCTTTCTTT TRBJ1-1 - - TRBV7-9
CASSRGGQGVVSEQYF TGTGCCAGCAGTCGCGGTGGACAGGGAGTAGTGAGCGAGCAGTACTTC TRBJ2-7 - TRBD1 TRBV2
CASTRNRMNTEAFF TGTGCCAGCACCCGGAACAGGATGAACACTGAAGCTTTCTTT TRBJ1-1 - - TRBV6-5
CASSRTSLNTGELFF TGTGCCAGCAGCAGGACTAGCTTGAACACCGGGGAGCTGTTTTTT TRBJ2-2 - TRBD2 TRBV5-4
CASSSTPGGTGNFF TGTGCCAGCAGCTCCACCCCTGGGGGGACAGGGAATTTCTTT TRBJ1-1 - TRBD1 TRBV7-3
CASSGQTSNQPQHF TGTGCCAGCAGCGGACAGACAAGCAATCAGCCCCAGCATTTT TRBJ1-5 - - TRBV7-9
CASRPPTGGSQPQHF TGTGCCAGCAGACCTCCAACAGGGGGCTCGCAGCCCCAGCATTTT TRBJ1-5 - TRBD1 TRBV6-6
CASSLVETRGQFF TGTGCCAGCAGCTTAGTGGAGACCCGGGGGCAGTTCTTC TRBJ2-1 - - TRBV7-8
CAWSPGQGNSPLHF TGTGCCTGGAGTCCGGGACAGGGTAATTCACCCCTCCACTTT TRBJ1-6 - TRBD1 TRBV30
CASSRTTGVTDTQYF TGTGCCAGCAGCCGGACTACGGGGGTCACAGATACGCAGTATTTT TRBJ2-3 - - TRBV11-2
CSVVSGTQYF TGCAGCGTTGTATCCGGGACCCAGTACTTC TRBJ2-5 once - TRBV29-1
CAWSALDREVGGTEAFF TGTGCCTGGAGTGCCCTGGACAGGGAGGTTGGAGGCACTGAAGCTTTCTTT TRBJ1-1 - TRBD1 TRBV30
CAWTIRGDRPYTF TGTGCCTGGACCATACGGGGGGACAGGCCCTACACCTTC TRBJ1-2 - TRBD1 TRBV30
CASMIDTNSYNEQFF TGTGCCAGCATGATAGACACAAACTCCTACAATGAGCAGTTCTTC TRBJ2-1 - - TRBV6-5
CAWSVGLNNQPQHF TGTGCCTGGAGTGTTGGACTGAACAATCAGCCCCAGCATTTT TRBJ1-5 - - TRBV30
CASSSGGLGEQYF TGTGCCAGCAGTTCAGGGGGCTTAGGTGAGCAGTACTTC TRBJ2-7 - TRBD1 TRBV12-3/TRBV12-4
CASSPLVLQGAARGTEAFF TGTGCCAGCTCACCACTGGTCCTGCAGGGTGCAGCAAGGGGGACTGAAGCTTTCTTT TRBJ1-1 - - TRBV18
CASSEERQKNQPQHF TGTGCCAGCAGTGAAGAGAGGCAGAAGAATCAGCCCCAGCATTTT TRBJ1-5 - - TRBV6-1
CASSPRDSSGYGYTF TGTGCCAGCAGCCCTCGAGATAGTTCAGGGTATGGCTACACCTTC TRBJ1-2 once - TRBV4-2
CATRDTNSPLHF TGTGCCACCCGGGACACAAATTCACCCCTCCACTTT TRBJ1-6 - - TRBV2